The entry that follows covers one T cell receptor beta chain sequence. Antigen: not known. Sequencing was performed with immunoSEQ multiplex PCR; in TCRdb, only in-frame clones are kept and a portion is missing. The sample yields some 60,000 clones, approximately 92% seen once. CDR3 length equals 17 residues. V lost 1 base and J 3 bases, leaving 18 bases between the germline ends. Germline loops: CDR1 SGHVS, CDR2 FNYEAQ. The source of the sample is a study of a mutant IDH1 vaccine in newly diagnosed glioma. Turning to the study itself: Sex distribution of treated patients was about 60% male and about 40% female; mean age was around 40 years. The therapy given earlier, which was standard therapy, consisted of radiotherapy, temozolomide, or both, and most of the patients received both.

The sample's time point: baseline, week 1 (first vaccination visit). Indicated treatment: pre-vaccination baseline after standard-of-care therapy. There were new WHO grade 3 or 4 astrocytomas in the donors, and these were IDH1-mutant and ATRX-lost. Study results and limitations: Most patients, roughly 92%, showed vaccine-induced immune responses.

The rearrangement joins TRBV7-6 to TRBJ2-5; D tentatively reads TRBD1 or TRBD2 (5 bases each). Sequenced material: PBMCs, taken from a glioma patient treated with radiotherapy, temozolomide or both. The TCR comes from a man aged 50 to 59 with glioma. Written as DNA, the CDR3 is TGTGCCAGCAGCTTAGTCGGGGCGGAGAGGAGTAAAGAGACCCAGTACTTC. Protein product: CASSLVGAERSKETQYF. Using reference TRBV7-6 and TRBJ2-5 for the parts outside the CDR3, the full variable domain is GAGVSQSPRYKVTKRGQDVALRCDPISGHVSLYWYRQALGQGPEFLTYFNYEAQQDKSGLPNDRFSAERPEGSISTLTIQRTEQRDSAMYRCASSLVGAERSKETQYFGPGTRLLVL.